This T cell receptor beta chain derives from a study of T-cell reconstitution after alpha-beta-depleted transplantation in children. This clonotype was counted at least ten times. The antigen remains undetermined. Germline is not matched at one junction end, which may reflect a read error. Study outcomes and limitations: At one year after transplant, newly produced T cells mostly accounted for T-cell counts and diversity.

Germline-derived CDR1 and CDR2 are SGHRS and YFSETQ. The CDR3 contains 14 residues. Unique molecular identifiers were incorporated into the prepared TCRbeta library. MiXCR was run by TCRdb on the PCR reads, yielding one entry per CDR3 protein. The sample yields about a million distinct CDR3 sequences, 25% to 35% seen once. This receptor was identified in a boy in the first two years of life who had a stem cell transplant for SCID, so the T cells may come from the graft donor. The chain is built from TRBV5-1 and TRBJ2-3, with 7 bases fitting TRBD1. This sample comprised PBMCs, mostly from graft donor cells, obtained 360 days after TCRalphabeta/CD19-depleted stem cell transplant. The CDR3 reads CASSPTGGTDTQYF. The CDR3 bases are TGTGCCAGCAGCCCAACAGGGGGCACAGATACGCAGTATTTT.